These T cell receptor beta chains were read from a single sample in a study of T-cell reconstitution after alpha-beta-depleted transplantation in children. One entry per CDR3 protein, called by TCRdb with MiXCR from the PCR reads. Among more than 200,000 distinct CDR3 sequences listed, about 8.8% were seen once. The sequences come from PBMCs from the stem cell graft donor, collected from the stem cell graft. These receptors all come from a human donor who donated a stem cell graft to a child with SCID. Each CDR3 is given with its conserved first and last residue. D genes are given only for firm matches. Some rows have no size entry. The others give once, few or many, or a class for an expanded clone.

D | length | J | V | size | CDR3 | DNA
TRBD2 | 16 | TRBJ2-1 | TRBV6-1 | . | CASSDESGGSYNEQFF | TGTGCCAGCAGTGACGAGAGCGGGGGATCCTACAATGAGCAGTTCTTC
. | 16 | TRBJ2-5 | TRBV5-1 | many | CASSLAKVQGGETQYF | TGCGCCAGCAGCTTGGCCAAGGTTCAGGGGGGCGAGACCCAGTACTTC
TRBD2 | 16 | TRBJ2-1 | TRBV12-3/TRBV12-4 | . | CASSPFPSGGANEQFF | TGTGCCAGCAGTCCCTTCCCTAGCGGGGGGGCGAATGAGCAGTTCTTC
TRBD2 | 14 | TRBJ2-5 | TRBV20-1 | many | CSARPGGRQETQYF | TGCAGTGCTAGACCGGGGGGGCGGCAAGAGACCCAGTACTTC
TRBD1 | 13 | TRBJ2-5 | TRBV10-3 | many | CAIKGTAKETQYF | TGTGCCATCAAAGGGACAGCCAAAGAGACCCAGTACTTC
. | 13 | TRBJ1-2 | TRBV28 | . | CASSLSGSYGYTF | TGTGCCAGCAGTTTATCGGGAAGCTATGGCTACACCTTC
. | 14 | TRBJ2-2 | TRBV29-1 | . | CSARGGLNTGELFF | TGCAGCGCTCGGGGCGGATTGAACACCGGGGAGCTGTTTTTT
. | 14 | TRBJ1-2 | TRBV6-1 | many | CASSATASVYGYTF | TGTGCCAGCAGTGCGACAGCATCAGTCTATGGCTACACCTTC
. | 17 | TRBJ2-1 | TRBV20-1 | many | CSAKAARVQEYGNEQFF | TGCAGTGCTAAGGCAGCTAGGGTCCAGGAGTATGGCAATGAGCAGTTCTTC
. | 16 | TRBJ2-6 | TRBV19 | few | CASSKTDSSGANVLTF | TGTGCCAGTAGTAAAACAGACTCCTCTGGGGCCAACGTCCTGACTTTC
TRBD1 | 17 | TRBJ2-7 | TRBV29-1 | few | CSATLEKDRGTSYEQYF | TGCAGCGCTACCCTCGAAAAGGACAGGGGTACTTCCTACGAGCAGTACTTC
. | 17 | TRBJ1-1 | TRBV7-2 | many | CASSLGSRTEKNTEAFF | TGTGCCAGCAGCTTAGGATCCAGGACAGAGAAAAACACTGAAGCTTTCTTT
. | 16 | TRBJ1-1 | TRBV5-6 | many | CASSLAWSPGGLGAFF | TGTGCCAGCAGCTTGGCCTGGTCCCCGGGGGGCTTGGGAGCTTTCTTT
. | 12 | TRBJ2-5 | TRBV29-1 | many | CSVALYQETQYF | TGCAGCGTTGCATTGTACCAAGAGACCCAGTACTTC
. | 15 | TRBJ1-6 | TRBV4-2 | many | CASSQEKRTGSPLHF | TGTGCCAGCAGCCAAGAAAAACGAACCGGCTCACCCCTCCACTTT
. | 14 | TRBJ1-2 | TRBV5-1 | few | CASSFSGTNYGYTF | TGCGCCAGCAGCTTCTCCGGGACAAACTATGGCTACACCTTC